Listed below are T cell receptor beta chains from one sample, sequenced in a study of blood T cell repertoires in COVID-19. Clones were sequenced by immunoSEQ multiplex PCR, and TCRdb holds only the in-frame ones, with some missing. Of around 440,000 clones listed, around 88% are singletons. Sequencing input: peripheral blood. The receptors originated from a woman between 45 and 60 years old with COVID-19, enrolled during active disease. CDR3s include the opening cysteine and the closing phenylalanine or tryptophan. The D gene is left open where the match is weak. Some rows have no size entry. The others give once, few or many, or a class for an expanded clone.

v_call: TRBV5-1
clone_size: .
j_call: TRBJ2-3
d_call: TRBD1
cdr3_nt: TGCGCCAGCAGCTTCGTGGGACAGGGGGACGATACGCAGTATTTT
cdr3_aa: CASSFVGQGDDTQYF

v_call: TRBV28
clone_size: .
j_call: TRBJ2-7
d_call: .
cdr3_nt: TGTGCCAGCAGTCTGCGCTACGAGCAGTACTTC
cdr3_aa: CASSLRYEQYF

v_call: TRBV30
clone_size: .
j_call: TRBJ1-1
d_call: .
cdr3_nt: TGTGCCTGGAGTACGACAGCGGGGAGCACTGAAGCTTTCTTT
cdr3_aa: CAWSTTAGSTEAFF

v_call: TRBV6-5
clone_size: .
j_call: TRBJ1-1
d_call: TRBD1
cdr3_nt: TGTGCCAGCAGTTACTTGACAGGGAGGAACACTGAAGCTTTCTTT
cdr3_aa: CASSYLTGRNTEAFF

v_call: TRBV30
clone_size: .
j_call: TRBJ1-4
d_call: .
cdr3_nt: TGTGCCTGGAGTAAGGTCTCCAAATCGGGAAAACTGTTTTTT
cdr3_aa: CAWSKVSKSGKLFF

v_call: TRBV27
clone_size: .
j_call: TRBJ2-6
d_call: TRBD1
cdr3_nt: TGTGCCAGCACCTGGGGACAGTACTCTGGGGCCAACGTCCTGACTTTC
cdr3_aa: CASTWGQYSGANVLTF

v_call: TRBV20-1
clone_size: .
j_call: TRBJ1-1
d_call: .
cdr3_nt: TGCAGTGCTGGCCAGAACACTGAAGCTTTCTTT
cdr3_aa: CSAGQNTEAFF

v_call: TRBV29-1
clone_size: few
j_call: TRBJ1-5
d_call: .
cdr3_nt: TGCAGCGTTGATGAGCCGCCCCAGCATTTT
cdr3_aa: CSVDEPPQHF

v_call: TRBV6-5
clone_size: .
j_call: TRBJ2-7
d_call: .
cdr3_nt: TGTGCCAGCAGCATCCGGGAAGGCCTCTACGAGCAGTACTTC
cdr3_aa: CASSIREGLYEQYF

v_call: TRBV28
clone_size: .
j_call: TRBJ1-1
d_call: TRBD1
cdr3_nt: TGTGCCAGCAGTCTAGGGGGCGACACTGAAGCTTTCTTT
cdr3_aa: CASSLGGDTEAFF

v_call: TRBV24-1
clone_size: .
j_call: TRBJ1-2
d_call: TRBD1
cdr3_nt: TGTGCCACCAGAAAAAGGGACAGGGAGAGTGATGGCTACACCTTC
cdr3_aa: CATRKRDRESDGYTF

v_call: TRBV7-9
clone_size: .
j_call: TRBJ1-1
d_call: .
cdr3_nt: TGTGCCAGCAGCTTAGCTCTCGTCGCTGAAGCTTTCTTT
cdr3_aa: CASSLALVAEAFF

v_call: TRBV9
clone_size: .
j_call: TRBJ2-3
d_call: TRBD2
cdr3_nt: TGTGCCAGCAGCGTATCCTCCGGGACTAGCGGGGGGGCCTACAAAGATACGCAGTATTTT
cdr3_aa: CASSVSSGTSGGAYKDTQYF

v_call: TRBV4-2
clone_size: .
j_call: TRBJ1-1
d_call: TRBD1
cdr3_nt: TGTGCCAGCAGCCAGTCCGGGACAGGGACGACTGAAGCTTTCTTT
cdr3_aa: CASSQSGTGTTEAFF

v_call: TRBV9
clone_size: .
j_call: TRBJ2-4
d_call: .
cdr3_nt: TGTGCCAGCAGCGTAGGACCCGAGGAGGGAAACATTCAGTACTTC
cdr3_aa: CASSVGPEEGNIQYF

v_call: TRBV27
clone_size: .
j_call: TRBJ1-1
d_call: .
cdr3_nt: TGTGCCAGCGTTTCAGGGAACACTGAAGCTTTCTTT
cdr3_aa: CASVSGNTEAFF

v_call: TRBV24-1
clone_size: .
j_call: TRBJ2-2
d_call: .
cdr3_nt: TGTGCCACCAGTAGCCGGTTATCGAACACCGGGGAGCTGTTTTTT
cdr3_aa: CATSSRLSNTGELFF

v_call: TRBV15
clone_size: .
j_call: TRBJ1-1
d_call: .
cdr3_nt: TGTGCCACCAGCGGGGGGAGGGAAAAAGCTTTCTTT
cdr3_aa: CATSGGREKAFF

v_call: TRBV19
clone_size: .
j_call: TRBJ2-7
d_call: .
cdr3_nt: TGTGCCAGTAGTATATGGAGTAATAAAGCGGACGAGCAGTACTTC
cdr3_aa: CASSIWSNKADEQYF

v_call: TRBV29-1
clone_size: once
j_call: TRBJ1-2
d_call: .
cdr3_nt: TGCAGCGTCAGACAATTCTTAAGAGGCTACACCTTC
cdr3_aa: CSVRQFLRGYTF

v_call: TRBV7-9
clone_size: few
j_call: TRBJ1-4
d_call: TRBD1
cdr3_nt: TGTGCCAGCATCAGGACAGGGGAAAGTGAAAAACTGTTTTTT
cdr3_aa: CASIRTGESEKLFF

v_call: TRBV2
clone_size: .
j_call: TRBJ2-2
d_call: TRBD2
cdr3_nt: TGTGCCAGCAGTGAAGAGCGGGGGGGGGCCCGCACCGGGGAGCTGTTTTTT
cdr3_aa: CASSEERGGARTGELFF

v_call: TRBV7-9
clone_size: .
j_call: TRBJ2-1
d_call: TRBD2
cdr3_nt: TGTGCCAGCATCCATAGCGGGGGCTCCTACAATGAGCAGTTCTTC
cdr3_aa: CASIHSGGSYNEQFF

v_call: TRBV3-1/TRBV3-2
clone_size: .
j_call: TRBJ2-1
d_call: .
cdr3_nt: TGTGCCAGCAGCCAAGAGCGGGGAGATGAGCAGTTCTTC
cdr3_aa: CASSQERGDEQFF

v_call: TRBV2
clone_size: .
j_call: TRBJ2-1
d_call: TRBD2
cdr3_nt: TGTGCCAGCAGTGGGCCGGGACTAGCGGGGGGGAATGAGCAGTTCTTC
cdr3_aa: CASSGPGLAGGNEQFF

v_call: TRBV10-3
clone_size: .
j_call: TRBJ2-1
d_call: TRBD2
cdr3_nt: TGTGCCATTTCTAGCGGGGGGGCGAATGAGCAGTTCTTC
cdr3_aa: CAISSGGANEQFF

v_call: TRBV7-2
clone_size: .
j_call: TRBJ2-3
d_call: TRBD1
cdr3_nt: TGTGCCAGCTATTTGACAGGGCGAAGCACAGATACGCAGTATTTT
cdr3_aa: CASYLTGRSTDTQYF

v_call: TRBV18
clone_size: .
j_call: TRBJ1-1
d_call: TRBD1
cdr3_nt: TGTGCCAGCTCACCGAGACAGGGTTCAGCGGACACTGAAGCTTTCTTT
cdr3_aa: CASSPRQGSADTEAFF

v_call: TRBV7-2
clone_size: .
j_call: TRBJ1-3
d_call: .
cdr3_nt: TGTGCCAGCAGCTTAGGTCCTGCGCTGGACACCATATATTTT
cdr3_aa: CASSLGPALDTIYF

v_call: TRBV2
clone_size: .
j_call: TRBJ1-2
d_call: .
cdr3_nt: TGTGCCAGCCGAGGTGTGAGGGAAGCGTATGGCTACACCTTC
cdr3_aa: CASRGVREAYGYTF

v_call: TRBV18
clone_size: .
j_call: TRBJ1-1
d_call: TRBD1
cdr3_nt: TGTGCCAGCTCACCACGGGACAGGGCGGAGGCTTTCTTT
cdr3_aa: CASSPRDRAEAFF

v_call: TRBV2
clone_size: .
j_call: TRBJ2-2
d_call: TRBD2
cdr3_nt: TGTGCCAGCAATTTCGGGACTATCCTAGACGGCGGGGAGCTGTTTTTT
cdr3_aa: CASNFGTILDGGELFF

v_call: TRBV20-1
clone_size: .
j_call: TRBJ2-7
d_call: TRBD1
cdr3_nt: TGCAGTGCTGACAGGGGAAACGAGCAGTACTTC
cdr3_aa: CSADRGNEQYF

v_call: TRBV19
clone_size: .
j_call: TRBJ1-6
d_call: .
cdr3_nt: TGTGCCAGTAGTATGAATACCGGGGATTCACCCCTCCACTTT
cdr3_aa: CASSMNTGDSPLHF

v_call: TRBV3-1/TRBV3-2
clone_size: .
j_call: TRBJ2-7
d_call: TRBD2
cdr3_nt: TGTGCCAGCAGCCAGACTAGCGGGGGATATGAGCAGTACTTC
cdr3_aa: CASSQTSGGYEQYF

v_call: TRBV20-1
clone_size: .
j_call: TRBJ2-7
d_call: .
cdr3_nt: TGCAGTGCTAGATACTACGACGAGCAGTACTTC
cdr3_aa: CSARYYDEQYF

v_call: TRBV27
clone_size: .
j_call: TRBJ2-7
d_call: .
cdr3_nt: TGTGCCAGCAGTTTATGGGCGGAGGGCGAGCAGTACTTC
cdr3_aa: CASSLWAEGEQYF

v_call: TRBV6-5
clone_size: .
j_call: TRBJ1-5
d_call: .
cdr3_nt: TGTGCCAGCAGTTCCGCGATGGGCAGCAGACAGCCCCAGCATTTT
cdr3_aa: CASSSAMGSRQPQHF

v_call: TRBV5-1
clone_size: .
j_call: TRBJ2-7
d_call: TRBD1
cdr3_nt: TGCGCCAGCAGCCCCCCGGGACAGGCCTACGAGCAGTACTTC
cdr3_aa: CASSPPGQAYEQYF

v_call: TRBV7-9
clone_size: .
j_call: TRBJ2-7
d_call: TRBD2
cdr3_nt: TGTGCCAGCAGCCTTAGCGGGGGGGTTTATGAGCAGTACTTC
cdr3_aa: CASSLSGGVYEQYF

v_call: TRBV13
clone_size: .
j_call: TRBJ2-1
d_call: .
cdr3_nt: TGTGCCAGCAGCCGAACAGGGTACAATGAGCAGTTCTTC
cdr3_aa: CASSRTGYNEQFF

v_call: TRBV30
clone_size: .
j_call: TRBJ1-2
d_call: .
cdr3_nt: TGTGCCTGGAGTGGACTGATCTATGGCTACACCTTC
cdr3_aa: CAWSGLIYGYTF

v_call: TRBV2
clone_size: once
j_call: TRBJ1-2
d_call: .
cdr3_nt: TGTGCCGGAGCAGCCGTACGGGCTAACTATGGCTACACCTTC
cdr3_aa: CAGAAVRANYGYTF

v_call: TRBV24-1
clone_size: .
j_call: TRBJ2-2
d_call: .
cdr3_nt: TGTGCCACCAGTGGACTAGGGGCCTTGAACACCGGGGAGCTGTTTTTT
cdr3_aa: CATSGLGALNTGELFF